The sequence of this T cell receptor (beta chain) was determined in a study of cytomegalovirus exposure and HLA in healthy donors. On the study more broadly: There were approximately 80 million unique TCRs (from HLA-typed donors) in an early data release. General study results and limits: In a later analysis, common viral pathogens appeared linked to several of the most significant clusters.

To note about this clone: Antigen specificity is unknown.

Primers included in the PCR were 60 Vbeta and 13 Jbeta primers. Assay: immunoSEQ multiplex PCR; the TCRdb copy retains only in-frame clones and omits some. The table has a few hundred thousand clones, approximately 70% seen once; the top ten hold over 2%. Germline V gene lookup returns CDR1 SGHTA and CDR2 FQGTGA. Unmatched junction bases numbered 7, after V lost 2 bases and J lost 5 bases. This CDR3 spans 15 amino acids. The clonotype comes from a female donor in good health and CMV-seronegative. The sample consisted of PBMCs. The chain uses TRBV7-3 and TRBJ2-3; TRBD2 matches 7 bases. The CDR3 nucleotides read TGTGCCAGCAGCTTAGCGGGAGACCGGGAAGATACGCAGTATTTT. Its protein is CASSLAGDREDTQYF.